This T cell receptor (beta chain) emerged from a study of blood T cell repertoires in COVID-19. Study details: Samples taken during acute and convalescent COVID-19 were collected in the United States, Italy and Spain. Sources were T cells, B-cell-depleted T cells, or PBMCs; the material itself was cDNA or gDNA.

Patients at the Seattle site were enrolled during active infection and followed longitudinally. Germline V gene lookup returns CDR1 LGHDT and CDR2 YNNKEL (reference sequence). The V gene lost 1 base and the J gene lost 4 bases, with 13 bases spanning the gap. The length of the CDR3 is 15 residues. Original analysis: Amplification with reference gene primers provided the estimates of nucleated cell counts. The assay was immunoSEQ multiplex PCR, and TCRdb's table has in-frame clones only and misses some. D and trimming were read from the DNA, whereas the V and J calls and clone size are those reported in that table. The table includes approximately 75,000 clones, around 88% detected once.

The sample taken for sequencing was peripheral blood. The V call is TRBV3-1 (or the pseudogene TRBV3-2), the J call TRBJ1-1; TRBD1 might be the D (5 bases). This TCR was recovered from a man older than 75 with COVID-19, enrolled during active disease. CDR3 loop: CASSQGGGWGTEAFF. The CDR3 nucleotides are TGTGCCAGCAGCCAAGGGGGGGGATGGGGCACTGAAGCTTTCTTT.